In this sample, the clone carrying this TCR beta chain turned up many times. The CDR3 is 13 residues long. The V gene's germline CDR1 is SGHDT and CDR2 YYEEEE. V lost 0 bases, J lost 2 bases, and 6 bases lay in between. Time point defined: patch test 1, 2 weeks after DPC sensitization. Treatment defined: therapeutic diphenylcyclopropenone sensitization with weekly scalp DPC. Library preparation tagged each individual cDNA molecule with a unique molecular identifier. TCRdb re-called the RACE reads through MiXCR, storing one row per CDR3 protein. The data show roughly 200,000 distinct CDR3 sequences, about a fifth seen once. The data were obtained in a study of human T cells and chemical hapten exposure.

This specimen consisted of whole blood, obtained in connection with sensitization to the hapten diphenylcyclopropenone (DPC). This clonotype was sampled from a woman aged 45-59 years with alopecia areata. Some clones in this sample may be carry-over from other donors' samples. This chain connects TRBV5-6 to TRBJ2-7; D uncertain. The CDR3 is CASSLGKTYEQYF. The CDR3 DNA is TGTGCCAGCAGCTTGGGAAAAACCTACGAGCAGTACTTC.